Described below is a single T cell receptor (beta chain) sequence and its context. Its antigen is not known. TCRdb re-called the 5' RACE reads, yielding one record per CDR3 amino acid sequence without DNA. The listing records some 340,000 distinct CDR3 sequences. Per the germline V gene, CDR1 is LNHDA and CDR2 is SQIVND (reference sequence). The CDR3 is 12 amino acids. This sample was taken from a study of T cells expressing NK-cell markers. General study findings and limits: HCMV specificity of the expanded NKG2C+ T cell clones was not established.

The genes are TRBV19 and TRBJ1-5. This TCR derives from a man aged 18-75 years in good health. The sample comprised blood T cells: a sorted CD56 or NKG2C T cell subset, CD4+ or CD8+ T cells, or bulk PBMC T cells (not recorded which). This CDR3 is CASKEQGQPQHF.